A single T cell receptor beta chain is shown here with its context. The antigen is not known. This specimen comes from a study of long-term antiretroviral therapy in people with HIV. Version v3.0 of the immunoSEQ assay ran at survey level. Method: immunoSEQ multiplex PCR; TCRdb's copy keeps in-frame clones and lacks some. This sample has tens of thousands of clones, with approximately 80% found just once. Study-level results: Dating from the mid-2000s to the late 2010s, the blood was possibly obtained under older ART regimens. ART adherence was not documented, and neither viral resistance nor therapy changes had any data. An increase in diversity followed ART, yet levels stayed below transplant donor controls.

CDR1 and CDR2 from the germline V gene are SEHNR and FQNEAQ (reference sequence). This CDR3 contains 15 residues. Trimming removed 2 bases at V and 6 bases at J, with 13 bases between. Clinicians in the United States treated all participants with HIV. This receptor was taken from a man in his forties or fifties with HIV. This chain connects TRBV7-9 to TRBJ1-4, with D unclear. The sequencing used unsorted PBMCs, collected 0.5 years before starting antiretroviral therapy. The CDR3 DNA sequence: TGTGCCAGCAGCTTAAGTTATGGCATACATGAAAAACTGTTTTTT. As protein: CASSLSYGIHEKLFF.